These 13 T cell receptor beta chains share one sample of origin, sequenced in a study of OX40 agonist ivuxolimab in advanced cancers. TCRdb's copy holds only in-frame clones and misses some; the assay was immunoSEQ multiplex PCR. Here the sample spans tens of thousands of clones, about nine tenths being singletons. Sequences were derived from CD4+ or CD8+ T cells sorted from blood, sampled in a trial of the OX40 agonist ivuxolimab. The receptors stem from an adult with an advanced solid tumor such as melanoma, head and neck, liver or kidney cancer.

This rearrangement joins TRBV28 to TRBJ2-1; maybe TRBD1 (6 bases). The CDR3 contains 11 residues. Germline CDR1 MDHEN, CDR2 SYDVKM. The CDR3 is CAWGLDNEQFF. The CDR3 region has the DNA TGTGCTTGGGGGCTGGACAATGAGCAGTTCTTC.

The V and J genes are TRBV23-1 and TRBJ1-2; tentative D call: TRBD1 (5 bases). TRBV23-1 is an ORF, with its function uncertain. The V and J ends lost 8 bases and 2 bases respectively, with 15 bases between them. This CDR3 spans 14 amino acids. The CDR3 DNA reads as TGCGCCAGCGTAACCACAGGTGCGAACTATGGCTACACCTTC. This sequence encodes CASVTTGANYGYTF.

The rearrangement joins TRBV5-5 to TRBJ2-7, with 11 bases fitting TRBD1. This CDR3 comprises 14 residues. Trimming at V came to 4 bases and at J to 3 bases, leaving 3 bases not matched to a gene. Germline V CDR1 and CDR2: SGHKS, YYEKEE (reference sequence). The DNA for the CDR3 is TGTGCCAGCAGCCGGGACAGGGGGGACTACGAGCAGTACTTC. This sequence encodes CASSRDRGDYEQYF.

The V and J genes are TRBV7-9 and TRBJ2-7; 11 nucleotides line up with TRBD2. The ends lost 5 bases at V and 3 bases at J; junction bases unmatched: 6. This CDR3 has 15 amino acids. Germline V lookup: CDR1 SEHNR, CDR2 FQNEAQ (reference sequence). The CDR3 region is CASSATSGGIYEQYF. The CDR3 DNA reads TGTGCCAGCAGCGCAACTAGCGGGGGTATCTACGAGCAGTACTTC. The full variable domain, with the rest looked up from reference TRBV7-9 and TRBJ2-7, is DTGVSQNPRHKITKRGQNVTFRCDPISEHNRLYWYRQTLGQGPEFLTYFQNEAQLEKSRLLSDRFSAERPKGSFSTLEIQRTEQGDSAMYLCASSATSGGIYEQYFGPGTRLTVT.

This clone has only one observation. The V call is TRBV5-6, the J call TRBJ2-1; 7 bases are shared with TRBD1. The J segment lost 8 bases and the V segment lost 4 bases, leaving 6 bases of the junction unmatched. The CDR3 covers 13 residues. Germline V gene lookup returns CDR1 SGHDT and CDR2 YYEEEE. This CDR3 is CASSPRTGDEQFF. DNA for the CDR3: TGTGCCAGCAGCCCGAGGACAGGAGATGAGCAGTTCTTC.

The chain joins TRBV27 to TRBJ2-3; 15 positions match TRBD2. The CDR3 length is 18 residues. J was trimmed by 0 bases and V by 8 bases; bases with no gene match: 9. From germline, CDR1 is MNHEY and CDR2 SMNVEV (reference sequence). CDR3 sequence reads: CASATGTSGGLSTDTQYF. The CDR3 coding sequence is TGTGCCAGCGCGACTGGGACTAGCGGGGGGTTAAGCACAGATACGCAGTATTTT.

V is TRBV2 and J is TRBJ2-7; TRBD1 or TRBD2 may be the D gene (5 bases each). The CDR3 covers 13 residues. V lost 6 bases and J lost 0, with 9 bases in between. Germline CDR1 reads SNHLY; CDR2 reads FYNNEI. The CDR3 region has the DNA TGTGCCAGCAGCCCGGGGCTCTCCTACGAGCAGTACTTC. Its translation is CASSPGLSYEQYF.

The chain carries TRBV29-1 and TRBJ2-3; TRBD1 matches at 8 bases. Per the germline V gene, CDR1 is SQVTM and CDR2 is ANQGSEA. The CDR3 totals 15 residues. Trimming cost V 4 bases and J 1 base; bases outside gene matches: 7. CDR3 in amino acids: CSVVRGGQGTDTQYF. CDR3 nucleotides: TGCAGCGTTGTTAGAGGGGGACAGGGCACAGATACGCAGTATTTT.

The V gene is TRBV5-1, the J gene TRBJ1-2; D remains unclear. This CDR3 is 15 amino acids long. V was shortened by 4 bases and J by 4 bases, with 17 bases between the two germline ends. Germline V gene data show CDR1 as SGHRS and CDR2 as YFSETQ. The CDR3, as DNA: TGCGCCAGCAGCGACGGGAACATCCCAGGCTATGGCTACACCTTC. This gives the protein CASSDGNIPGYGYTF.

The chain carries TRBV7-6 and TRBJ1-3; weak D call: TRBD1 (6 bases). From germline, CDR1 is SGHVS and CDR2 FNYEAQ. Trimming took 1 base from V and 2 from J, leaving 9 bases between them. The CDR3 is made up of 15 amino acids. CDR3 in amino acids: CASSLGQGTGNTIYF. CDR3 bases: TGTGCCAGCAGCTTAGGGCAGGGGACTGGAAACACCATATATTTT.

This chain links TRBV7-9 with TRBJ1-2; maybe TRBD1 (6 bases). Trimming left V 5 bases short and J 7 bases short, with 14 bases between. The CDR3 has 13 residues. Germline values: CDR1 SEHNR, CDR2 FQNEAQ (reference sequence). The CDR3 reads CASSPPLQGGYTF. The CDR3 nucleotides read TGTGCCAGCAGCCCTCCCCTACAGGGTGGCTACACCTTC.

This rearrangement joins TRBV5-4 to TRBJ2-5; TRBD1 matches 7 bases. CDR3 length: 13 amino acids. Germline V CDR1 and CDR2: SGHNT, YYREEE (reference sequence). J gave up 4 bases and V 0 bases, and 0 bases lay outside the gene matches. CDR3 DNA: TGTGCCAGCAGCTTGGGACAGGGAGAGACCCAGTACTTC. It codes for CASSLGQGETQYF.

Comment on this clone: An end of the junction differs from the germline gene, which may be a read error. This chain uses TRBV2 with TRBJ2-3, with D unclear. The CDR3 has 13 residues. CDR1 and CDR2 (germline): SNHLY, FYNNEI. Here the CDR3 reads CTSRDDFTDTQYF. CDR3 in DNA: TGTACCAGCAGAGACGACTTCACAGATACGCAGTATTTT.